Described below is a single TCR beta chain sequence and its context. The data are from a study of somatic mutations in cytotoxic T cells in rheumatoid arthritis. Study details: Including V beta1+ cells that were sequenced for TCRB, some T-cell populations stained with V beta antibodies were flow-sorted at nearly 100% purity.

CD4+ and CD8+ cells were isolated by positive magnetic bead selection, with purity checked by flow cytometry. Data came from immunoSEQ multiplex PCR; TCRdb stores just in-frame clones and leaves some out. Of several thousand clones listed, around 80% were seen once; the top ten hold 9.5% to 13%. The CDR3 spans 12 residues. V trimming: 6 bases; J trimming: 8 bases; junction bases outside the gene matches: 3. CDR1 and CDR2 (germline): ENHRY, SYGVKD. The clonotype originates from an adult with rheumatoid arthritis. The sequenced sample was CD8+ T cells sorted from blood. The rearrangement links TRBV10-3 to TRBJ1-3; 8 positions match TRBD1. The CDR3 protein is CAIRLTGDTIYF. The DNA of the CDR3 is TGTGCCATCAGATTGACAGGGGACACCATATATTTT.